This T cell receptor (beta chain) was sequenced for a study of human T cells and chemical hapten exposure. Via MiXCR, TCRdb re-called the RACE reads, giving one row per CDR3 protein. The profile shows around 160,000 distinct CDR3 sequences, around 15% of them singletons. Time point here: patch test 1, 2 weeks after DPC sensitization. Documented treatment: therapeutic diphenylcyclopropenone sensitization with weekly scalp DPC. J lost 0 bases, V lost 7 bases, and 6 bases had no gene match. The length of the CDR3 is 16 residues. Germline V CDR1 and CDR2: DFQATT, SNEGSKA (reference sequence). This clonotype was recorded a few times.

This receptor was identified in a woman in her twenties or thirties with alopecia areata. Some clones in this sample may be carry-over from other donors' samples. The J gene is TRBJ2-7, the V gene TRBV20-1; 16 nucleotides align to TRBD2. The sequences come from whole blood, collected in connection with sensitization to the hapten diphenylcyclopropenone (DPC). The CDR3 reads CSVSGLAGGNSYEQYF. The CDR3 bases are TGCAGTGTATCGGGACTAGCGGGAGGGAACTCCTACGAGCAGTACTTC.